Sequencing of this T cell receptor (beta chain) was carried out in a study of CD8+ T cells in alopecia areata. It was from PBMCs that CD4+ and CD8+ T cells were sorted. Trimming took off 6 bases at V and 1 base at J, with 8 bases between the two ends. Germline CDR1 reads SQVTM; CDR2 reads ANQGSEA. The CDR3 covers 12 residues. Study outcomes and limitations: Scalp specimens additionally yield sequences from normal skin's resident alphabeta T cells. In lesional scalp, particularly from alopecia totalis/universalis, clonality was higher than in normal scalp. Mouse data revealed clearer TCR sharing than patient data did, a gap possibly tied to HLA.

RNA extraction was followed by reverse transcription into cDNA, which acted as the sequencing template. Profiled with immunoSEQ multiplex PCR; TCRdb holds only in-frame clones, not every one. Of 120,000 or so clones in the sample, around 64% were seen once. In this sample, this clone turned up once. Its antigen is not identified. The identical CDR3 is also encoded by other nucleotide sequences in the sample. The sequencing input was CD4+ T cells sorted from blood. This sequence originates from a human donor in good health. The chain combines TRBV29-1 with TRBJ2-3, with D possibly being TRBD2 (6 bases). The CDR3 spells CSVTGGTDTQYF. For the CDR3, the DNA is TGCAGCGTGACGGGGGGCACAGATACGCAGTATTTT.